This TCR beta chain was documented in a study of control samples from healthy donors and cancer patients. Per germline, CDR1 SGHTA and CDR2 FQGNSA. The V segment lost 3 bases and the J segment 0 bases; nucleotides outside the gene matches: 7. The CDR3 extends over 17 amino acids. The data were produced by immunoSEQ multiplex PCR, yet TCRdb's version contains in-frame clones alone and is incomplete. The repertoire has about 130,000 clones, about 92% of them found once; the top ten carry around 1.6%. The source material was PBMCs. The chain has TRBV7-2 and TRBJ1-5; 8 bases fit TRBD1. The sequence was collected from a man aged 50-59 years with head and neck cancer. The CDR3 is CASSLDLRGRSNQPQHF. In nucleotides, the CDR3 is TGTGCCAGCAGCTTGGACCTCAGGGGGCGTAGCAATCAGCCCCAGCATTTT.